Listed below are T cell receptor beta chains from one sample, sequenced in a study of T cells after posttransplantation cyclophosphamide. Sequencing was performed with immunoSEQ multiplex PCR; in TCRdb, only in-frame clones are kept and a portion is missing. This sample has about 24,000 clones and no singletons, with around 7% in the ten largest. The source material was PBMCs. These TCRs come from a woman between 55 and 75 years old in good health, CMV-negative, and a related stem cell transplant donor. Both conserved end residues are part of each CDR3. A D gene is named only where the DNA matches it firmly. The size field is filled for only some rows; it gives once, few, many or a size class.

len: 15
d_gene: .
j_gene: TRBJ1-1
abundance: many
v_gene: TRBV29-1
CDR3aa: CSVESPRGANEEAFF
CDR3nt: TGCAGCGTTGAAAGTCCCCGGGGGGCCAATGAGGAAGCTTTCTTT

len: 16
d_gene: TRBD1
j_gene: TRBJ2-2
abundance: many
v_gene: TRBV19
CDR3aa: CASAPTLSTGTGELFF
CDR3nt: TGTGCCAGTGCCCCAACACTTTCGACAGGGACCGGGGAGCTGTTTTTT

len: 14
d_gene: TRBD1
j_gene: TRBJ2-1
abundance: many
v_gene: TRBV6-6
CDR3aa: CASRIQGASDEQFF
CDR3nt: TGTGCCAGCAGAATACAGGGGGCTAGCGATGAGCAGTTCTTC

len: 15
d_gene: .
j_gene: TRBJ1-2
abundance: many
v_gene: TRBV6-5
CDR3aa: CASSLWSGRGDGYTF
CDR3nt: TGTGCCAGCAGTTTGTGGTCGGGACGGGGGGATGGCTACACCTTC

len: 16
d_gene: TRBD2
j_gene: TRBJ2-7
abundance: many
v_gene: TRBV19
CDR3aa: CASSTSRSSGTYEQYF
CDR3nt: TGTGCCAGTAGTACCTCGAGGTCTAGCGGGACGTACGAGCAGTACTTC

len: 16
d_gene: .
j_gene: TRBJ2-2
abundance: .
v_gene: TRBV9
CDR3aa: CASSVGASGNTGELFF
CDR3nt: TGTGCCAGCAGCGTAGGTGCTAGTGGAAACACCGGGGAGCTGTTTTTT

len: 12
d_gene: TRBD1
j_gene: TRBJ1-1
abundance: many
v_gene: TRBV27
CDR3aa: CASSLLTGKAFF
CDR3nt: TGTGCCAGCAGTTTATTGACAGGGAAAGCTTTCTTT

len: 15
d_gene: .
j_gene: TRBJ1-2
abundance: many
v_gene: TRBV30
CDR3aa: CAWSVRSRGNYGYTF
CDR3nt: TGTGCCTGGAGTGTACGGTCCAGGGGTAACTATGGCTACACCTTC

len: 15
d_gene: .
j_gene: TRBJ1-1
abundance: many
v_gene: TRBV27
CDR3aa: CASSLGYNLPSEAFF
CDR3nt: TGTGCCAGCAGTTTAGGTTACAATCTCCCCTCTGAAGCTTTCTTT

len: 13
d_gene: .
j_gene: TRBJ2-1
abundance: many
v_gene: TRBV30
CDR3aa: CAWSVLGLGEQFF
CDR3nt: TGTGCCTGGAGTGTATTGGGGCTCGGTGAGCAGTTCTTC

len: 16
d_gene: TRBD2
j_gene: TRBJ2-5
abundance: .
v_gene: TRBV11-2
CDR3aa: CASSPLGAGGRETQYF
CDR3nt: TGTGCCAGCAGCCCCCTCGGGGCGGGGGGGCGGGAGACCCAGTACTTC

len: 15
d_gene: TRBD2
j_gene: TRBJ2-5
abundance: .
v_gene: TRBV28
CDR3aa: CASSPRTRWEETQYF
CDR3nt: TGTGCCAGCAGCCCTCGGACTAGATGGGAGGAGACCCAGTACTTC

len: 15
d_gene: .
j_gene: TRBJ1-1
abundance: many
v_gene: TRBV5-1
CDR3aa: CASSLERIPNTEAFF
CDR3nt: TGCGCCAGCAGCTTGGAGAGGATACCGAACACTGAAGCTTTCTTT

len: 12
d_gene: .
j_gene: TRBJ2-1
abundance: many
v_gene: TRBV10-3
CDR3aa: CAISDRGYEQFF
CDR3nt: TGTGCCATCAGTGATAGGGGATATGAGCAGTTCTTC

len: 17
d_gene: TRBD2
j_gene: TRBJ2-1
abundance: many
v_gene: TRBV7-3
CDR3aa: CASSPRGGTSGIYEQFF
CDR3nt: TGTGCCAGCAGCCCCCGTGGGGGGACTAGCGGGATCTATGAGCAGTTCTTC

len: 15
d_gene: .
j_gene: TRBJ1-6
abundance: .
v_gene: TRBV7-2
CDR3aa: CASSLTEGYNSPPHF
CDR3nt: TGTGCCAGCAGCTTAACCGAGGGCTACAATTCACCCCCCCACTTT

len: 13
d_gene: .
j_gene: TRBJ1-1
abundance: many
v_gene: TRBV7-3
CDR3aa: CASSLFEGAEAFF
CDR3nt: TGTGCCAGCAGCTTATTTGAGGGGGCTGAAGCTTTCTTT

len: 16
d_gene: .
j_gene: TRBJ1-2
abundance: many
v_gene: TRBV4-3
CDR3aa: CASSQDSAGAGYGYTF
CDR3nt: TGCGCCAGCAGCCAAGATTCAGCGGGGGCCGGGTATGGCTACACCTTC

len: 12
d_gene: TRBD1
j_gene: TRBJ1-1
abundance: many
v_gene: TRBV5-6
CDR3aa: CASSLSTGEAFF
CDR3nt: TGTGCCAGCAGCCTCTCGACAGGGGAAGCTTTCTTT

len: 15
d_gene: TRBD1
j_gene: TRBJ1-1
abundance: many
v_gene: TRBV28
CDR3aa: CASSSLRQGPAEAFF
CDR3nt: TGTGCCAGCAGTTCCTTACGACAGGGGCCTGCTGAAGCTTTCTTT

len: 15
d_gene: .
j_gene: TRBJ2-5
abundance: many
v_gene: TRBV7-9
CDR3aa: CASSLGQAGQETQYF
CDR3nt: TGTGCCAGCAGCTTGGGGCAGGCAGGGCAAGAGACCCAGTACTTC

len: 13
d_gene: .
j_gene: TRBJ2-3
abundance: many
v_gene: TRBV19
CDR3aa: CASSMAATDTQYF
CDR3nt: TGTGCCAGTAGTATGGCGGCCACAGATACGCAGTATTTT

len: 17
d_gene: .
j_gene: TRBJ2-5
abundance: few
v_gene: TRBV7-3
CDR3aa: CASSLTGGESNQETQYF
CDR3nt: TGTGCCAGCAGCTTAACTGGGGGCGAATCCAACCAGGAGACCCAGTACTTC

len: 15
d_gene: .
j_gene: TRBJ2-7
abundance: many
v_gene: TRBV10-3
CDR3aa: CAISERSGSGYEQYF
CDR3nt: TGTGCCATCAGTGAGAGATCGGGGTCGGGCTACGAGCAGTACTTC

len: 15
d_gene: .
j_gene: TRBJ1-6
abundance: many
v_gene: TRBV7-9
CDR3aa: CASSLGTTGNSPLHF
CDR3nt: TGTGCCAGCAGCTTGGGGACTACAGGGAATTCACCCCTCCACTTT

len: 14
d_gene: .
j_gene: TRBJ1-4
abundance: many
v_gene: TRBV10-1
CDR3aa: CASDKAGRLEKLFF
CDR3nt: TGCGCCAGCGATAAGGCAGGGAGGTTAGAAAAACTGTTTTTT

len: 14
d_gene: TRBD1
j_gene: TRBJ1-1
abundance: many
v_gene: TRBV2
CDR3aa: CASILWAGGTEAFF
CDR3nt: TGTGCCAGCATCCTCTGGGCAGGGGGCACTGAAGCTTTCTTT

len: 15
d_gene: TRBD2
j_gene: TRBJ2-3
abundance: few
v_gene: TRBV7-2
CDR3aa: CASSPLAGGKVTQYF
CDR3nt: TGTGCCAGCAGCCCTCTAGCGGGGGGGAAGGTTACGCAGTATTTT

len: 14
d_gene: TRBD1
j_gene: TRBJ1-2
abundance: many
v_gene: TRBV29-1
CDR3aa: CSVRGTGGRDGYTF
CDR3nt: TGCAGCGTACGAGGGACAGGGGGAAGAGACGGCTACACCTTC

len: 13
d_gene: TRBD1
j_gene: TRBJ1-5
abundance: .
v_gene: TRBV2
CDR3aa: CASTRTGSQPQHF
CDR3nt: TGTGCCAGCACTAGGACAGGCAGTCAGCCCCAGCATTTT

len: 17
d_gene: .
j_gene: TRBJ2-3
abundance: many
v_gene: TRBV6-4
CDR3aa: CASSEGIGGAGTDTQYF
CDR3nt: TGTGCCAGCAGTGAAGGGATAGGGGGTGCGGGCACAGATACGCAGTATTTT

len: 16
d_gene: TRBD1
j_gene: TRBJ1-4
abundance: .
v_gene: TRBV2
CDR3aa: CASSRPQGARGEKLFF
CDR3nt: TGTGCCAGCAGTCGCCCCCAGGGGGCGCGGGGGGAAAAACTGTTTTTT

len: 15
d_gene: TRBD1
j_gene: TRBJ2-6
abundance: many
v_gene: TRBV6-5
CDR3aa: CASTARGRGANVLTF
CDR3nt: TGTGCCAGCACTGCCAGGGGGCGAGGGGCCAACGTCCTGACTTTC

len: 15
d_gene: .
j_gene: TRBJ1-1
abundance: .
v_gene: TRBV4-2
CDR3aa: CASSQEGGRGAEASF
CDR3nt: TGTGCTAGCAGCCAAGAGGGTGGCAGGGGCGCTGAAGCTTCCTTT

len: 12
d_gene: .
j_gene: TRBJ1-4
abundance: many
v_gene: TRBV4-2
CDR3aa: CASNRENEKLFF
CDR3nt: TGTGCCAGCAACAGGGAAAATGAAAAACTGTTTTTT

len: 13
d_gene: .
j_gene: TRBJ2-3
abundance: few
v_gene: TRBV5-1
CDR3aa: CASSLVATDTQYF
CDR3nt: TGCGCCAGCAGCTTGGTGGCCACAGATACGCAGTATTTT

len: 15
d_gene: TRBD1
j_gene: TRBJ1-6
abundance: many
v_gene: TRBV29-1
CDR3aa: CSARTGGSYNSPLHF
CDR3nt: TGCAGCGCCAGGACAGGGGGGTCCTATAATTCACCCCTCCACTTT

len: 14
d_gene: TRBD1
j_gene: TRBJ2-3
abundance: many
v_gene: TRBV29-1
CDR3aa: CSFPRQGGADTQYF
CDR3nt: TGCAGCTTCCCCCGACAGGGTGGGGCAGATACGCAGTATTTT

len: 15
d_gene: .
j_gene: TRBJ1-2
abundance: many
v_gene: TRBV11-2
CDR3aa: CASSYQGGSNYGYTF
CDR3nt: TGTGCCAGCAGCTACCAAGGGGGAAGTAACTATGGCTACACCTTC